A few counts support the clone carrying this T cell receptor (beta chain). The antigen remains undetermined. This entry is derived from a study of early T cells in non-severe SARS-CoV-2 infection. As for the study in general: Sequencing of unsorted whole blood was done on bulk RNA, leaving chains unpaired.

V lost 8 bases and J 0 bases, leaving 9 bases between the germline ends. This CDR3 has 13 amino acids. The V gene's germline CDR1 is KGHSH and CDR2 LQKENI. Study results and caveats: VDJdb-based matching was biased toward anti-spike CD8 responses and missed private and CD4 specificities.

In the library, individual cDNA molecules carried attached unique molecular identifiers. TCRdb independently ran MiXCR on the 5' RACE reads; one entry per CDR3 protein. The sample lists about 61,000 distinct CDR3 sequences; 10% to 13% were seen once. The source is an adult who was a healthcare worker with PCR-confirmed SARS-CoV-2 infection or an uninfected control (not recorded which). Material for sequencing was whole blood. The chain couples TRBV18 to TRBJ2-3, with D perhaps assigned TRBD1 or TRBD2 (5 bases each). Written as DNA, the CDR3 is TGTGCCAGCGCCCGGGACAGCACAGATACGCAGTATTTT. Protein: CASARDSTDTQYF.